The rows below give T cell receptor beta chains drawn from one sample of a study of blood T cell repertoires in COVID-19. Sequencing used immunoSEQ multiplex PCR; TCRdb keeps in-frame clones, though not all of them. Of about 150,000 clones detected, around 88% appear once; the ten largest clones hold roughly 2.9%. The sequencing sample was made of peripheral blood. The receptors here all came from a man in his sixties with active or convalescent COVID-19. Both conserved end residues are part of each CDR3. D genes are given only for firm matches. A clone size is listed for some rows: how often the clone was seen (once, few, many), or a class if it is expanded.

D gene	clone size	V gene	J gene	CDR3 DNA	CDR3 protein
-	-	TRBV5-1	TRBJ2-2	TGCGCCAGCATTCCTCTCCCCGGGACCGGGGAGCTGTTTTTT	CASIPLPGTGELFF
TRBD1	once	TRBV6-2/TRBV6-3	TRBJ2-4	TGTGCCAGCAGCCAGACAGGGGGGCAAATGCTAGCCAAAAACATTCAGTACTTC	CASSQTGGQMLAKNIQYF
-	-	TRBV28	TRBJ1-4	TGTGCCAGCAGTTCCGCGTATGAAAAACTGTTTTTT	CASSSAYEKLFF
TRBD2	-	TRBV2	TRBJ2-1	TGTGCCAGCAGTGAAACCAGCGGGGGGCCAGGTGAGCAGTTCTTC	CASSETSGGPGEQFF
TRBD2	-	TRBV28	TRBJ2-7	TGTGCCAGTTGTTTTCCTAGCGGCTACTCCTACGAGCAGTACTTC	CASCFPSGYSYEQYF
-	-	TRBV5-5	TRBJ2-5	TGTGCCAGCAACCCGGAGGGGGCCTTCGGTGCGTCCCAGTACTTC	CASNPEGAFGASQYF
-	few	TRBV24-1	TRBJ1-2	TGTGCCACCAGTGATAGGCAGGGGAGCTATGGCTACACCTTC	CATSDRQGSYGYTF
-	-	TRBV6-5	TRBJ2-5	TGTGCCAGCACAGGTAATCGCGAGACCCAGTACTTC	CASTGNRETQYF
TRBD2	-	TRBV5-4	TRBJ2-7	TGTGCCAGCAGCTTGGGGCTAGCGGGGGCCACCTCCTACGAGCAGTACTTC	CASSLGLAGATSYEQYF
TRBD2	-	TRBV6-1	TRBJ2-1	TGTGCCAGCAGTGAAGTAGCTGCAGCGGGAGGTTACAATGAGCAGTTCTTC	CASSEVAAAGGYNEQFF
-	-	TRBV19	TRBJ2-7	TGTGCCAGTAGTATCGAAGGCGGGGCTCAATCGTCCGAGCAGTACTTC	CASSIEGGAQSSEQYF
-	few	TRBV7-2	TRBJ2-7	TGTGCCAGCAGTTCCCAACAGACCTACGAGCAGTACTTC	CASSSQQTYEQYF
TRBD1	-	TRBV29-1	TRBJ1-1	TGCAGCTTTGACAGGGGGCGGACTGAAGCTTTCTTT	CSFDRGRTEAFF
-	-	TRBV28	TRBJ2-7	TGTGCCAGCAGTTTTGTGGACAATGCCTACGAGCAGTACTTC	CASSFVDNAYEQYF
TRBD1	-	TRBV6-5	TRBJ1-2	TGTGCCAGCAGTTTTTCGACAGGGCGTAACGACTATGGCTACACCTTC	CASSFSTGRNDYGYTF
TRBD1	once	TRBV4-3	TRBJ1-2	TGCGCCAGCAGCCACGGGACAGGGAATGGCTACACCTTC	CASSHGTGNGYTF
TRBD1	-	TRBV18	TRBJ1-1	TGTGCCAGCTCACCGGGACAGGTTGAAGCTTTCTTT	CASSPGQVEAFF
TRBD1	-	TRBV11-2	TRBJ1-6	TGTGCCAGCAGCCCCACAGGGGGCGTAACACCCCTCCACTTT	CASSPTGGVTPLHF
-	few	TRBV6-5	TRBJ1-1	TGTGCCAGCAGTTACTCTTCAGGGCTGCGAACTGAAGCTTTCTTT	CASSYSSGLRTEAFF
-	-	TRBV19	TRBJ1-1	TGTGCCAGTAGTGGGCTCTGGAACACTGAAGCTTTCTTT	CASSGLWNTEAFF
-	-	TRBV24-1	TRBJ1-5	TGTGCCACCAGTGATTGGGGGCCCAGTCAGCCCCAGCATTTT	CATSDWGPSQPQHF
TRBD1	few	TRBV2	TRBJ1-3	TGTGCCACCAAATCGGGACAGGGGTTTAACACCATATATTTT	CATKSGQGFNTIYF
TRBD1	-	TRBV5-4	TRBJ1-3	TGTGCCAGCAGCTTGGAGGGGGCGACTGGAAACACCATATATTTT	CASSLEGATGNTIYF
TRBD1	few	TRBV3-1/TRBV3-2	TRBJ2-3	TGTGCCAGCGAGGACAGGGCCCGGGCAGATACGCAGTATTTT	CASEDRARADTQYF